This TCR beta chain derives from a study of vaccination and CD4 T cells after COVID-19. Treatment defined: approximately 11-day PBMC culture with coronavirus spike peptide pools or control peptides (ViraFEST assay). As to this clonotype: Its cognate antigen is unknown.

Cultured CD4+ T cell DNA was sequenced using the Oncomine TCR Beta short-read assay. CD4+ T cells were cultured, and genomic DNA was extracted from them. TCRdb re-called the PCR reads with MiXCR, one entry per CDR3 protein. The sample consists of around 19,000 distinct CDR3 sequences, approximately 40% of them appearing once. The CDR3 has 16 residues. Deletions cut 8 bases from V and 0 bases from J, with 17 bases between. CDR1 and CDR2 (germline): LNHNV, YYDKDF (reference sequence). This TCR derives from a human donor who had recovered from COVID-19. The sample in question was CD4+ T cells from blood, cultured in vitro, obtained after SARS-CoV-2 vaccination. This chain links TRBV15 with TRBJ2-4, with D hard to call. CDR3 nucleotide sequence: TGTGCCACCTCTCTTGGGGTTTCAGGAGCCAAAAACATTCAGTACTTC. It yields the protein CATSLGVSGAKNIQYF.